This TCR beta chain appears in the sequencing data of a study of regulatory T cells in long-lasting Graves disease. Study results and caveats: Persistent Graves' cases showed lower TCR diversity than newly diagnosed cases. Newly diagnosed disease favored TRBV20-1 and TRBJ2-1 over persistent disease.

The germline gives CDR1 MNHEY, CDR2 SMNVEV (reference sequence). The CDR3 sequence is 18 residues long. Unmatched junction bases numbered 12, after V lost 5 bases and J lost 4 bases. This clonotype appeared many times. Its matching antigen is unknown. Time point reported: newly diagnosed GD, antithyroid drugs for less than 3 months. RNA extracted from PBMCs served as the sequencing template. Construction of the TCR beta libraries employed iRepertoire HTBI primers in conjunction with Arm-PCR of CDR3 regions. Each CDR3 protein gets one entry after TCRdb re-called the multiplex PCR reads with MiXCR. The repertoire holds 440,000 or so distinct CDR3 sequences, with about a sixth as singletons. The same sample was also studied in work on T cells in Graves' hyperthyroidism and ophthalmopathy. This second study notes: Blood also showed most of the thyroid clonotypes that were expanded above 0.001. Separating ophthalmopathy from stable hyperthyroidism was achieved by a 13 V-J model.

Source: peripheral blood mononuclear cells (PBMCs), taken at new diagnosis, from a patient treated with antithyroid drugs. This clonotype originated in a woman under 40 with Graves disease. J is TRBJ2-2 and V is TRBV27; 11 bases line up with TRBD2. The CDR3, as DNA: TGTGCCAGCAGTACAACTAGCGGGGGTCAAATCGGCACCGGGGAGCTGTTTTTT. It specifies CASSTTSGGQIGTGELFF.